The rows below give T cell receptor beta chains drawn from one sample of a study of shared clonotypes between healthy human individuals. The repertoire was sequenced with immunoSEQ multiplex PCR; TCRdb's copy has only in-frame clones and lacks some. The table records around 2.1 million clones, 90% to 95% of them present only once. The sample was naive CD8+ T cells from PBMCs. These receptors all come from a man aged 18 to 30 in good health. Some clones in this sample may be carry-over from other donors' samples. The CDR3 runs from the conserved cysteine through the conserved F or W. Each record gives: clone size, V gene, D gene, J gene, CDR3 protein, CDR3 DNA. The D gene is left open where the match is weak. Expanded clones are given a class, and other clones once, few, many or no size at all.

once	TRBV28	NA	TRBJ2-3	CASSLIWASDTDTQYF	TGTGCCAGCAGTTTGATTTGGGCCAGCGACACAGATACGCAGTATTTT
NA	TRBV30	TRBD2	TRBJ2-7	CAWSTLLLAGGVYEQYF	TGTGCCTGGAGCACTCTACTGTTAGCGGGAGGTGTCTACGAGCAGTACTTC
NA	TRBV6-6	NA	TRBJ2-1	CASSYSRYNEQFF	TGTGCCAGCAGTTACTCGAGGTACAATGAGCAGTTCTTC
NA	TRBV10-1	TRBD2	TRBJ2-2	CASSLTSGRATNTGELFF	TGCGCCAGCAGTCTGACTAGCGGGAGGGCCACGAACACCGGGGAGCTGTTTTTT
NA	TRBV27	NA	TRBJ2-1	CASNPLGVRNEQFF	TGTGCCAGTAACCCCCTTGGCGTCAGAAATGAGCAGTTCTTC
NA	TRBV4-2	NA	TRBJ2-1	CASSTSVTRVLFEQFF	TGTGCCAGCAGCACATCTGTGACTAGGGTCTTGTTTGAGCAGTTCTTC
NA	TRBV11-2	TRBD1	TRBJ1-2	CASSFTRGPAGYTF	TGTGCCAGCAGCTTTACCAGGGGGCCCGCTGGCTACACCTTC
NA	TRBV19	NA	TRBJ2-4	CASSMVTVAKNIQYF	TGTGCCAGTAGTATGGTCACCGTAGCCAAAAACATTCAGTACTTC
once	TRBV7-2	NA	TRBJ2-3	CASSSGRTVQYF	TGTGCCAGCAGCTCCGGACGGACCGTCCAGTATTTT
NA	TRBV5-1	NA	TRBJ2-7	CASSLEGSSYEQYF	TGCGCCAGCAGCTTGGAGGGAAGCTCCTACGAGCAGTACTTC
NA	TRBV29-1	NA	TRBJ2-7	CSASQGAEGYEQYF	TGCAGCGCCTCCCAAGGGGCAGAAGGCTACGAGCAGTACTTC
NA	TRBV20-1	NA	TRBJ1-2	CSARGRHGYTF	TGCAGTGCCCGAGGGAGGCATGGCTACACCTTC
NA	TRBV27	TRBD1	TRBJ2-3	CASSLKGRQGTYSQRDTQYF	TGTGCCAGCAGTTTAAAAGGGAGACAGGGCACATATTCCCAACGGGATACGCAGTATTTT
NA	TRBV30	NA	TRBJ1-2	CAWSPRAGTRAHYGYTF	TGTGCCTGGAGTCCCCGGGCAGGGACGAGAGCTCATTATGGCTACACCTTC
NA	TRBV14	NA	TRBJ2-7	CASSQDRMPYEQYF	TGTGCCAGCAGCCAAGATAGGATGCCCTACGAGCAGTACTTC
NA	TRBV7-2	NA	TRBJ2-5	CASSLGRDAQETQYF	TGTGCCAGCAGCTTAGGCCGGGACGCCCAAGAGACCCAGTACTTC
NA	TRBV28	NA	TRBJ2-7	CASSSYPQDGSYEQYF	TGTGCCAGCAGTTCCTACCCACAGGACGGCTCCTACGAGCAGTACTTC
once	TRBV10-3	TRBD2	TRBJ2-7	CAIRVTSGRHYEQYF	TGTGCCATCAGGGTCACTAGCGGGCGACACTACGAGCAGTACTTC
NA	TRBV5-1	TRBD2	TRBJ2-7	CASRNPTSGYEQYF	TGCGCCAGCAGGAACCCGACTAGCGGCTACGAGCAGTACTTC
NA	TRBV18	TRBD2	TRBJ2-7	CASSHMTSGSSYEQYF	TGTGCCAGCTCACATATGACTAGCGGGAGCTCCTACGAGCAGTACTTC
NA	TRBV28	TRBD1	TRBJ2-2	CASSRDRDTGELFF	TGTGCCAGCAGTAGGGACAGGGACACCGGGGAGCTGTTTTTT
once	TRBV9	NA	TRBJ1-1	CASSVGSGTEAFF	TGTGCCAGCAGCGTAGGGTCAGGCACTGAAGCTTTCTTT
NA	TRBV7-9	NA	TRBJ2-3	CASSFDTQYF	TGTGCCAGCAGCTTTGATACGCAGTATTTT
NA	TRBV11-2	NA	TRBJ1-1	CASSLTPGLGFMNTEAFF	TGTGCCAGCAGCTTAACGCCTGGGCTAGGGTTCATGAACACTGAAGCTTTCTTT
once	TRBV5-6	NA	TRBJ2-7	CASSPLRAYEQYF	TGTGCCAGCAGCCCACTTCGGGCGTACGAGCAGTACTTC
NA	TRBV10-3	TRBD2	TRBJ2-3	CAISPASGALGDTQYF	TGTGCCATCAGCCCGGCTAGCGGGGCCCTGGGTGATACGCAGTATTTT
NA	TRBV6-6	TRBD1	TRBJ2-7	CASSSQGAYEQYF	TGTGCCAGCAGTTCTCAGGGGGCCTACGAGCAGTACTTC
NA	TRBV5-1	NA	TRBJ2-5	CASSLGGGLGETQYF	TGCGCCAGCAGCTTGGGTGGGGGTCTAGGAGAGACCCAGTACTTC
NA	TRBV27	TRBD1	TRBJ2-1	CASSSQGGYEQFF	TGTGCCAGCAGTTCACAGGGGGGCTATGAGCAGTTCTTC
NA	TRBV19	NA	TRBJ1-5	CASSIGGGPQPQHF	TGTGCCAGTAGTATTGGGGGGGGCCCTCAGCCCCAGCATTTT
NA	TRBV29-1	TRBD1	TRBJ1-5	CSVTDRGYNQPQHF	TGCAGCGTGACCGACAGGGGGTACAATCAGCCCCAGCATTTT
once	TRBV30	NA	TRBJ2-7	CAWSYFKKGIRYEQYF	TGTGCCTGGAGTTATTTTAAGAAGGGGATTAGGTACGAGCAGTACTTC
NA	TRBV11-2	NA	TRBJ1-1	CASSLDPGAATEAFF	TGTGCCAGCAGCTTAGATCCCGGGGCGGCCACTGAAGCTTTCTTT
NA	TRBV10-3	TRBD2	TRBJ2-7	CAISQMGRQDGTSARYEQYF	TGTGCCATCAGTCAAATGGGTCGCCAAGACGGGACTAGCGCCCGCTACGAGCAGTACTTC